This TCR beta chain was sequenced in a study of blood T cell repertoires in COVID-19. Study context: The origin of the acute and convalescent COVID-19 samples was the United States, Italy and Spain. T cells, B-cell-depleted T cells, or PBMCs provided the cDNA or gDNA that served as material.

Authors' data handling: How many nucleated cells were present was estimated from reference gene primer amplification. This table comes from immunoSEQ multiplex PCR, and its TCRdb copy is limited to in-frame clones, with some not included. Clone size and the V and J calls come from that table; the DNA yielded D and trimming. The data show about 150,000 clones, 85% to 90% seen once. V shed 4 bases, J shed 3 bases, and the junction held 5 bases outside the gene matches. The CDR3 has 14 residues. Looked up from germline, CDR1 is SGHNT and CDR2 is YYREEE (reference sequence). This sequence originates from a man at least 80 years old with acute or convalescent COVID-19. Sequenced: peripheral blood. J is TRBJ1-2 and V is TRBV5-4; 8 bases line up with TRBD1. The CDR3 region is CASSRDRLHYGYTF. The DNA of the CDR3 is TGTGCCAGCAGCCGGGACAGGTTACACTATGGCTACACCTTC.